Presented here are 11 T cell receptor beta chains from one specimen sequenced in a study of technical replicates of blood from several donors. Sequenced by immunoSEQ multiplex PCR; TCRdb stores in-frame clones only, minus some. The sample carries about 98,000 clones, 90% to 97% recorded once. The sequencing input was T cells isolated from PBMCs. The source is a human donor in good health.

The CDR3 nucleotides are TGCGCCAGTCGGCGGGGCGGGGAAGCGGACGAGCAGTACTTC. Protein: CASRRGGEADEQYF. V is TRBV10-1 and J is TRBJ2-7, with a weak D call TRBD2 (6 bases). Looked up from germline, CDR1 is WNHNN and CDR2 is SYGVQD (reference sequence). The ends were cut back, 9 bases at V and 5 bases at J, with 20 bases in the middle. There are 14 residues in the CDR3.

The CDR3 loop reads CASSGTSIYEQYF. The CDR3 DNA follows: TGCGCCAGCAGTGGGACTAGTATCTACGAGCAGTACTTC. The chain couples TRBV10-1 to TRBJ2-7; 7 bases fit TRBD2. CDR1 and CDR2 from the germline V gene are WNHNN and SYGVQD (reference sequence). V lost 4 bases, J lost 3 bases, and 3 bases stayed unmatched. The CDR3 is 13 amino acids.

This sequence joins TRBV7-9 and TRBJ2-2; D is unresolved. Germline V gives CDR1 SEHNR, CDR2 FQNEAQ (reference sequence). The CDR3 covers 17 residues. V dropped 4 bases and J dropped 1 base, with 16 bases sitting between them. The CDR3 nucleotides read TGTGCCAGCAGCTGGAGAGTCAGACGCCAGAACACCGGGGAGCTGTTTTTT. Encoded protein: CASSWRVRRQNTGELFF.

CDR3 nucleotides: TGTGCCAGCAGCGTAGGGGCAGATTCCTACGAGCAGTACTTC. Translating it yields CASSVGADSYEQYF. The gene calls are TRBV9 and TRBJ2-7; D not certain. This CDR3 has 14 residues. Trimming removed 0 bases from V and 1 base from J, with 8 bases in between. Germline assignment: CDR1 SGDLS and CDR2 YYNGEE.

The chain uses TRBV28 and TRBJ2-3, with TRBD1 as a possible D gene (5 bases). Per germline, CDR1 MDHEN and CDR2 SYDVKM. Trimming took off 10 bases at V and 0 bases at J, with 14 bases between the two ends. The CDR3 is 14 residues long. The CDR3 DNA follows: TGTGCCACCCACCTAGGGGTTAGCACAGATACGCAGTATTTT. Encoded protein: CATHLGVSTDTQYF. Complete variable domain (other parts from reference TRBV28 and TRBJ2-3): DVKVTQSSRYLVKRTGEKVFLECVQDMDHENMFWYRQDPGLGLRLIYFSYDVKMKEKGDIPEGYSVSREKKERFSLILESASTNQTSMYLCATHLGVSTDTQYFGPGTRLTVL.

The rearrangement links TRBV5-1 to TRBJ2-7; TRBD2 is a possible D gene (6 bases). This CDR3 contains 13 residues. V lost 6 bases and J lost 2, with 12 bases in between. The germline CDR1 and CDR2 sequences are SGHRS and YFSETQ. The CDR3 nucleotides read TGCGCCAGCACCGGGACTTCCGCCTACGAGCAGTACTTC. Its translation: CASTGTSAYEQYF. Full variable domain (outside the CDR3, taken from reference TRBV5-1 and TRBJ2-7): KAGVTQTPRYLIKTRGQQVTLSCSPISGHRSVSWYQQTPGQGLQFLFEYFSETQRNKGNFPGRFSGRQFSNSRSEMNVSTLELGDSALYLCASTGTSAYEQYFGPGTRLTVT.

The genes are TRBV5-4 and TRBJ2-5; 9 positions agree with TRBD1. The CDR3 spans 17 residues. Germline trimming cut 4 bases from V and 4 bases from J; bases unmatched to any gene: 14. Per the germline V gene, CDR1 is SGHNT and CDR2 is YYREEE (reference sequence). The CDR3 coding sequence is TGTGCCAGCAGCCCTACCCCTTTGACAGGGGGAGGAGAGACCCAGTACTTC. Translating it yields CASSPTPLTGGGETQYF.

This clone was observed at least ten times. The rearrangement uses TRBV25-1 and TRBJ1-1; D ambiguous. The V and J ends lost 5 bases and 1 base respectively, with 11 bases between them. The CDR3 sequence is 14 residues long. The germline gives CDR1 MGHDK, CDR2 SYGVNS. The CDR3 DNA reads as TGTGCCAGCAGTTCCCTAGAGGGGAACACTGAAGCTTTCTTT. It translates to CASSSLEGNTEAFF.

The J gene is TRBJ2-3, the V gene TRBV5-1; TRBD1 aligns across 8 bases. The CDR3 totals 15 residues. Germline V CDR1 and CDR2: SGHRS, YFSETQ. V shed 4 bases, J shed 2 bases, and the junction held 6 bases outside the gene matches. CDR3 bases: TGCGCCAGCAGCCTTAGGGACAGGACCACAGATACGCAGTATTTT. Its protein is CASSLRDRTTDTQYF.

This clone has more than one count but fewer than ten. The rearrangement joins TRBV30 to TRBJ1-5; 9 bases line up with TRBD1. CDR1 and CDR2 from the germline V gene are GTSNPN and SVGIG (reference sequence). The ends lost 1 base at V and 6 bases at J; junction bases unmatched: 4. CDR3 size: 14 residues. This CDR3 reads CAWSAGQGSQPQHF. CDR3 nucleotide sequence: TGTGCCTGGAGTGCGGGACAGGGTAGTCAGCCCCAGCATTTT.

This rearrangement joins TRBV18 to TRBJ2-3, with 7 bases identical to TRBD1. This CDR3 comprises 13 residues. V gave up 3 bases and J gave up 8 bases; unmatched junction bases: 5. The germline CDR1 and CDR2 sequences are KGHSH and LQKENI. The CDR3 loop is CASSPPTGTTQYF. The CDR3 coding sequence is TGTGCCAGCTCACCTCCGACAGGGACTACGCAGTATTTT.